Here is one TCR beta chain with its context. Its antigen is as yet unknown. The conserved phenylalanine or tryptophan normally closing the CDR3 is absent here, so this likely arose from a read error. The data were taken from a study of tumor-infiltrating lymphocytes in primary liver carcinoma. Using a constant-region primer together with ProtoScript II reverse transcriptase, TCR beta cDNA was made from about 500 ng of total RNA. Library construction for TCR beta comprised three nested multiplex PCR rounds performed with slightly modified ARM-PCR. A C-beta reverse primer and TRBV1-TRBV30 forward primers served in each of the first two PCR rounds, at 9 to 11 cycles apiece. Using its own MiXCR run on the multiplex PCR reads, TCRdb lists one record per CDR3 protein. The sample includes 300,000 to 400,000 distinct CDR3 sequences, approximately 65% of them seen just once. Germline DNA was also extracted, and blood RNA was taken from unsorted whole blood.

CDR3 length: 16 residues. Germline loops: CDR1 MDHEN, CDR2 SYDVKM. Study-wide results and limits: Paired tumor-adjacent and tumor-blood samples overlapped less than tumor region pairs did.

The gene calls are TRBV28 and TRBJ2-3; 10 bases agree with TRBD2. Sequencing used peripheral blood. This receptor was obtained from a middle-aged man with primary liver carcinoma and hepatitis B virus infection. The CDR3 reads CGSRSPSGREADTQYL. The CDR3 nucleotides are TGTGGCAGCAGGTCACCCAGCGGGAGGGAGGCAGATACGCAGTATTTA.